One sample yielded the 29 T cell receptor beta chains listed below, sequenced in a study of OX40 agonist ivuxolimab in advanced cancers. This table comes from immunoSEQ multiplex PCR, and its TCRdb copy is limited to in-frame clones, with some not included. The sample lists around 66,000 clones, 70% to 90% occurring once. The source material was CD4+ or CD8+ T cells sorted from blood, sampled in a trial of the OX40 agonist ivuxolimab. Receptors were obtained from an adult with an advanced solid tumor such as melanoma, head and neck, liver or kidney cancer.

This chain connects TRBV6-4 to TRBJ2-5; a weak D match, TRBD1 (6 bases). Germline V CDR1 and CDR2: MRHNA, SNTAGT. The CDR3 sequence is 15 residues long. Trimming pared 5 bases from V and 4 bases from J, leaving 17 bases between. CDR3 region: CASSPGVPSGETQYF. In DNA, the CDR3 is TGTGCCAGCAGTCCAGGGGTCCCATCGGGAGAGACCCAGTACTTC.

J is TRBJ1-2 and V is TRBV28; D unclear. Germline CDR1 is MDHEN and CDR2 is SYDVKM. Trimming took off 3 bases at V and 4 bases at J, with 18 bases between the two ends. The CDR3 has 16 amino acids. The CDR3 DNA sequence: TGTGCCAGCAGTTTTTCGAGCAGCAAAGTTTTCTATGGCTACACCTTC. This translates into CASSFSSSKVFYGYTF.

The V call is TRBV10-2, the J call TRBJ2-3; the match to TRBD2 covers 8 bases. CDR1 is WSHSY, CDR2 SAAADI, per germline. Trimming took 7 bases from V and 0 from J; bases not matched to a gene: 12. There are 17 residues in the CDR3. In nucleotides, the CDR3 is TGCGCCAGCAACAGCGGGAGAACTTACTCTAGCACAGATACGCAGTATTTT. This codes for CASNSGRTYSSTDTQYF.

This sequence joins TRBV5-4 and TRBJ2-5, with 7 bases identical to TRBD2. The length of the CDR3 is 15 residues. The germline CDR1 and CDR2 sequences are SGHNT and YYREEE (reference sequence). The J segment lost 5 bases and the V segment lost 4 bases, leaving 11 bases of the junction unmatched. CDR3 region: CASSLRTRGGETQYF. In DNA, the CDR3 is TGTGCCAGCAGCCTCCGGACTAGGGGCGGGGAGACCCAGTACTTC.

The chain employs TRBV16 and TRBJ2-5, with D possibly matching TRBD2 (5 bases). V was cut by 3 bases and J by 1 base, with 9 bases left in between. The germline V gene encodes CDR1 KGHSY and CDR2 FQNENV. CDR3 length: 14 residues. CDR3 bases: TGTGCCAGCAGCCAGTCTAGCATCCAAGAGACCCAGTACTTC. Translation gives CASSQSSIQETQYF.

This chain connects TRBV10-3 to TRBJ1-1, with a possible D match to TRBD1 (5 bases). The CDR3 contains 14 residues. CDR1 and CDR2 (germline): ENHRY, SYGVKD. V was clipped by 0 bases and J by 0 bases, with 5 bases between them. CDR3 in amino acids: CAISESDMNTEAFF. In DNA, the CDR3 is TGTGCCATCAGTGAGTCGGACATGAACACTGAAGCTTTCTTT.

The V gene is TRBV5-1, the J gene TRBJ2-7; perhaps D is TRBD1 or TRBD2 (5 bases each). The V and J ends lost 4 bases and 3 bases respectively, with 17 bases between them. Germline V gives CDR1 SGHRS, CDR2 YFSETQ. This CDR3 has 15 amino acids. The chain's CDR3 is CASSASGTENYEQYF. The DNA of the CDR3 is TGCGCCAGCAGCGCATCCGGGACGGAGAACTACGAGCAGTACTTC. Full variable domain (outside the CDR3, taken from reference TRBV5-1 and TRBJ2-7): KAGVTQTPRYLIKTRGQQVTLSCSPISGHRSVSWYQQTPGQGLQFLFEYFSETQRNKGNFPGRFSGRQFSNSRSEMNVSTLELGDSALYLCASSASGTENYEQYFGPGTRLTVT.

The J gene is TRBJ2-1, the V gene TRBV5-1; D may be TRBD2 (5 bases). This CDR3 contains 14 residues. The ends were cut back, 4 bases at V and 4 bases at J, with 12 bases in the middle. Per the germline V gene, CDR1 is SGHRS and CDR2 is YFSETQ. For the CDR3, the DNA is TGCGCCAGCAGCAACGCGGACTTTTACAATGAGCAGTTCTTC. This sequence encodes CASSNADFYNEQFF.

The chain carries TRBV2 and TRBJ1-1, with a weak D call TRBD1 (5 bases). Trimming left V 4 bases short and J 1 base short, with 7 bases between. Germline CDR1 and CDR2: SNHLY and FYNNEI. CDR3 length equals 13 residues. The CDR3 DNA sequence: TGTGCCAGCAGTGGACAGACGAACACTGAAGCTTTCTTT. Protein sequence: CASSGQTNTEAFF.

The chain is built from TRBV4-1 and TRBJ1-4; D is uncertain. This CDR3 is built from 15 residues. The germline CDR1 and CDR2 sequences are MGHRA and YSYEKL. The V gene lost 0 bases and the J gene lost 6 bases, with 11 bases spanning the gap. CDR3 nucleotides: TGCGCCAGCAGCCAAGAAGGCGTCACGTATGAAAAACTGTTTTTT. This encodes CASSQEGVTYEKLFF.

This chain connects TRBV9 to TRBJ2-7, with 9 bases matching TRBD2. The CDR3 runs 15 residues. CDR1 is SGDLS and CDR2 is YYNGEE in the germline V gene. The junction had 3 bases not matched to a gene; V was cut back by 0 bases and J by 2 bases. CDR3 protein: CASSVGLAVAYEQYF. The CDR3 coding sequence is TGTGCCAGCAGCGTAGGACTAGCGGTTGCCTACGAGCAGTACTTC. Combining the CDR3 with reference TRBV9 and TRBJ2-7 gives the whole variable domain DSGVTQTPKHLITATGQRVTLRCSPRSGDLSVYWYQQSLDQGLQFLIQYYNGEERAKGNILERFSAQQFPDLHSELNLSSLELGDSALYFCASSVGLAVAYEQYFGPGTRLTVT.

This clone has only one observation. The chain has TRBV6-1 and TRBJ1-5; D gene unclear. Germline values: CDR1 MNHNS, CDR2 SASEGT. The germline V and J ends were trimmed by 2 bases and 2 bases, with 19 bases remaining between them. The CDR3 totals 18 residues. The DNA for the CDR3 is TGTGCCAGCAGTGAATTCCCCTCCACTCAGGTTGGCAATCAGCCCCAGCATTTT. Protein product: CASSEFPSTQVGNQPQHF.

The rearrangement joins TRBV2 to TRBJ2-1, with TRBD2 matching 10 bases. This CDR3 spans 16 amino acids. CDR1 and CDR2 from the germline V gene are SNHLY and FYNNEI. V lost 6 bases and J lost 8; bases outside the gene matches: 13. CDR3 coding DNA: TGTGCCAGCAGGGGGGGCCCTAGCGGGAGCCCCCATGAGCAGTTCTTC. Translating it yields CASRGGPSGSPHEQFF.

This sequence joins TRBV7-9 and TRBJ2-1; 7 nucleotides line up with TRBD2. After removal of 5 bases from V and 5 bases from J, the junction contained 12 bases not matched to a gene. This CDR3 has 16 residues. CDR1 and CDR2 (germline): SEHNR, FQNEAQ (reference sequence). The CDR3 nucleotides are TGTGCCAGCAGCCAAAAATCCGGGACTACAGACAATGAGCAGTTCTTC. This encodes CASSQKSGTTDNEQFF.

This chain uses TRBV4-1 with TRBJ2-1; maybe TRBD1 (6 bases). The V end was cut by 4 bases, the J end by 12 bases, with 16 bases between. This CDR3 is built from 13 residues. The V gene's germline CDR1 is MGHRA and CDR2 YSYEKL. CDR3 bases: TGCGCCAGCAGCCCCCACTCCCAGGGGTGGCAGTTCTTC. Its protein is CASSPHSQGWQFF.

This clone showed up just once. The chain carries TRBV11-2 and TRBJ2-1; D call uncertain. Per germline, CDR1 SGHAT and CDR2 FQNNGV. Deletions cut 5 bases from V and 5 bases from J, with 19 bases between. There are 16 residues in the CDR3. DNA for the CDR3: TGTGCCAGCAGCCCATCAACCGGCAACCGAGACAATGAGCAGTTCTTC. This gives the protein CASSPSTGNRDNEQFF.

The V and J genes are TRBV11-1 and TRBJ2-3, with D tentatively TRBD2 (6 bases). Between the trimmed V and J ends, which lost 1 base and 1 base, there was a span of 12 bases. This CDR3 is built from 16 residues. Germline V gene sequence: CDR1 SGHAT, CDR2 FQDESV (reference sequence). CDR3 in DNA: TGTGCCAGCAGCTTAGGTGTGGCTAGCGGCACAGATACGCAGTATTTT. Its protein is CASSLGVASGTDTQYF. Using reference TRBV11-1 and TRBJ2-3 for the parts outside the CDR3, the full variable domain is EAEVAQSPRYKITEKSQAVAFWCDPISGHATLYWYRQILGQGPELLVQFQDESVVDDSQLPKDRFSAERLKGVDSTLKIQPAELGDSAMYLCASSLGVASGTDTQYFGPGTRLTVL.

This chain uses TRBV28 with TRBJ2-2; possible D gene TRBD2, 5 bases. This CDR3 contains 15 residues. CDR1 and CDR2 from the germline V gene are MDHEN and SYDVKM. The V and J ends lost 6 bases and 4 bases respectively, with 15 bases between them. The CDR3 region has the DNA TGTGCCAGCAGGCCTAGCACGTTCGGCACCGGGGAGCTGTTTTTT. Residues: CASRPSTFGTGELFF. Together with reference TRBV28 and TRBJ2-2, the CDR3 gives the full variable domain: DVKVTQSSRYLVKRTGEKVFLECVQDMDHENMFWYRQDPGLGLRLIYFSYDVKMKEKGDIPEGYSVSREKKERFSLILESASTNQTSMYLCASRPSTFGTGELFFGEGSRLTVL.

CDR3 bases: TGTGCCAGCAGCCCGGACCGCTACGAGCAGTACTTC. This gives the protein CASSPDRYEQYF. The V and J genes are TRBV13 and TRBJ2-5; D unclear. Gene TRBJ2-7 matches the end of the DNA better, so the J call may be wrong. This CDR3 comprises 12 residues. Looked up from germline, CDR1 is PRHDT and CDR2 is FYEKMQ (reference sequence).

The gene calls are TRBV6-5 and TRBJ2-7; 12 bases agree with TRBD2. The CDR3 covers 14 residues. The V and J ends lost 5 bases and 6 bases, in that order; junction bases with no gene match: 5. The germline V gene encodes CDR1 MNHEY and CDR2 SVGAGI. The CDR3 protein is CASSETSGSFEQYF. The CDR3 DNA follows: TGTGCCAGCAGTGAGACTAGCGGGAGTTTCGAGCAGTACTTC.

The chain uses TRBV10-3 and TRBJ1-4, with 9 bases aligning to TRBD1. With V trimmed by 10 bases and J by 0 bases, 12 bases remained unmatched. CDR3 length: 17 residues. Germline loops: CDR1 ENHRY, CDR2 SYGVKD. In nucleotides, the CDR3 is TGTGCCACTAGACCGGGACAGGGACTTGCAACTAATGAAAAACTGTTTTTT. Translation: CATRPGQGLATNEKLFF.

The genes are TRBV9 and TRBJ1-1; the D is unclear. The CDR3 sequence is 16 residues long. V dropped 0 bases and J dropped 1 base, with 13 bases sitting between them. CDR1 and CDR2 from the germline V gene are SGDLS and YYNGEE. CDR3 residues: CASSVVPAQENTEAFF. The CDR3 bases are TGTGCCAGCAGCGTAGTTCCCGCGCAAGAGAACACTGAAGCTTTCTTT. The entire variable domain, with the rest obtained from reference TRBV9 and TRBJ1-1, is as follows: DSGVTQTPKHLITATGQRVTLRCSPRSGDLSVYWYQQSLDQGLQFLIQYYNGEERAKGNILERFSAQQFPDLHSELNLSSLELGDSALYFCASSVVPAQENTEAFFGQGTRLTVV.

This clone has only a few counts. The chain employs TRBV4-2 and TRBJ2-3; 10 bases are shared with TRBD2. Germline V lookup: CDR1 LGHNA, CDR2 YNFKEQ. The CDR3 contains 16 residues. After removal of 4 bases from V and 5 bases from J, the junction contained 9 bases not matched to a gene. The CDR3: CASSRGLAGVGDTQYF. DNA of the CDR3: TGTGCCAGCAGCCGGGGTCTAGCGGGAGTTGGAGATACGCAGTATTTT.

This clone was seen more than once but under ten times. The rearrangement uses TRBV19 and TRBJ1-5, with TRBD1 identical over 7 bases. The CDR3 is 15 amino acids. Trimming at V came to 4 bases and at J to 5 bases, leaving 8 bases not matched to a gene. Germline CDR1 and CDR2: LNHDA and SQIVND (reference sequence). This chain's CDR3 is CASSTTGTEYQPQHF. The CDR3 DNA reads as TGTGCCAGTAGTACAACCGGGACAGAGTATCAGCCCCAGCATTTT. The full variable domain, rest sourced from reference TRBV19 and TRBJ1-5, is DGGITQSPKYLFRKEGQNVTLSCEQNLNHDAMYWYRQDPGQGLRLIYYSQIVNDFQKGDIAEGYSVSREKKESFPLTVTSAQKNPTAFYLCASSTTGTEYQPQHFGDGTRLSIL.

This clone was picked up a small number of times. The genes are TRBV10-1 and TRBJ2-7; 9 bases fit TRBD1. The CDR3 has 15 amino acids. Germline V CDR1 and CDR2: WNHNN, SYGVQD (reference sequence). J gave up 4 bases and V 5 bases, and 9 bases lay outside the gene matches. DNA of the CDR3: TGCGCCAGCAGTCCTACAGGGGGCGTTAAGTACGAGCAGTACTTC. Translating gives CASSPTGGVKYEQYF.

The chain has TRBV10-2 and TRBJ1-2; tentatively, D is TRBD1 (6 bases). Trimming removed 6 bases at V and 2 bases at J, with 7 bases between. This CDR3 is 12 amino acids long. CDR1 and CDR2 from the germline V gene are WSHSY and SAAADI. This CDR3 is CASSTGNYGYTF. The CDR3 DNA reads TGCGCCAGCAGCACAGGGAACTATGGCTACACCTTC.

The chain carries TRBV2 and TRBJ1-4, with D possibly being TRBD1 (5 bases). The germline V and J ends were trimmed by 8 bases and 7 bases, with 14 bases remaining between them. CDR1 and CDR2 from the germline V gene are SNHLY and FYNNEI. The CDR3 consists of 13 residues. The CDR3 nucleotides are TGTGCCAGCGGAGAGACAGCCCCTGAAAAACTGTTTTTT. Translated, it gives CASGETAPEKLFF. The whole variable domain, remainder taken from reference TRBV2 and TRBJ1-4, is EPEVTQTPSHQVTQMGQEVILRCVPISNHLYFYWYRQILGQKVEFLVSFYNNEISEKSEIFDDQFSVERPDGSNFTLKIRSTKLEDSAMYFCASGETAPEKLFFGSGTQLSVL.

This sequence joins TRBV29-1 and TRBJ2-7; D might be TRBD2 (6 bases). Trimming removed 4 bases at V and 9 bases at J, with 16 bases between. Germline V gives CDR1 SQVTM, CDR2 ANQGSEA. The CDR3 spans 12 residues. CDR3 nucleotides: TGCAGCGTTGCGGAGGGGTCGCAACCGCAGTACTTC. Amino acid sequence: CSVAEGSQPQYF.

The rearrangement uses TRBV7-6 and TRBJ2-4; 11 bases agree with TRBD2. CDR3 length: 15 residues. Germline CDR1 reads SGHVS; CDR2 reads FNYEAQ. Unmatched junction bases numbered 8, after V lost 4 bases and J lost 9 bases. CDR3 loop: CASSYSGRAGIIQYF. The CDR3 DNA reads TGTGCCAGCAGCTATAGCGGGAGGGCCGGGATCATTCAGTACTTC.